These 3 T cell receptor beta chains were sequenced from one sample in a study of T-cell reconstitution after alpha-beta-depleted transplantation in children. The TCRbeta library was prepared with unique molecular identifiers. TCRdb re-analysed the PCR reads in MiXCR, keeping a single row per CDR3 protein. The sample yields about 540,000 distinct CDR3 sequences, about a sixth seen once. The sequenced sample was PBMCs from the stem cell graft donor, obtained from the stem cell graft. These receptors originate from a human donor who donated a stem cell graft to a child with acute lymphoblastic leukemia.

The CDR3 sequence is CASSFSDRAGTDTQYF. The CDR3 DNA reads TGTGCCAGCAGTTTCTCTGACAGGGCGGGCACAGATACGCAGTATTTT. The chain is built from TRBV12-3 or TRBV12-4 and TRBJ2-3, with 7 nucleotides matching TRBD1. V trimming: 3 bases; J trimming: 1 base; junction bases outside the gene matches: 7. This CDR3 is built from 16 residues.

The rearrangement links TRBV27 to TRBJ2-7; D gene uncertain. The CDR3 has 13 amino acids. Looked up from germline, CDR1 is MNHEY and CDR2 is SMNVEV (reference sequence). The V gene lost 3 bases and the J gene lost 3 bases, with 9 bases spanning the gap. The CDR3 region has the DNA TGTGCCAGCAGTTTTAGCCCAAACTACGAGCAGTACTTC. It translates to CASSFSPNYEQYF.

This clonotype was seen a handful of times. The chain links TRBV27 to TRBJ2-1; the D is unclear. The CDR3 spans 12 residues. V was pared by 5 bases and J by 8 bases, with 10 bases between. The germline V gene has CDR1 MNHEY and CDR2 SMNVEV (reference sequence). The DNA for the CDR3 is TGTGCCAGCAGTGGAGAGGCCGATGAGCAGTTCTTC. Amino acid sequence: CASSGEADEQFF.